A single sample is the source of the 8 T cell receptor beta chains below, sequenced in a study of OX40 agonist ivuxolimab in advanced cancers. Sequenced by immunoSEQ multiplex PCR; TCRdb stores in-frame clones only, minus some. The table has roughly 75,000 clones, about 86% seen once. The starting material was CD4+ or CD8+ T cells sorted from blood, obtained in a trial of the OX40 agonist ivuxolimab. These TCRs come from an adult with an advanced solid tumor such as melanoma, head and neck, liver or kidney cancer.

The genes are TRBV11-3 and TRBJ1-2; possible D gene TRBD1, 6 bases. V was clipped by 5 bases and J by 0 bases, with 13 bases between them. Germline V gene data show CDR1 as SGHNT and CDR2 as YENEEA. CDR3 length: 15 residues. The CDR3 region is CASSPNAGANYGYTF. The CDR3 region has the DNA TGTGCCAGCAGCCCCAATGCAGGGGCTAACTATGGCTACACCTTC.

V is TRBV7-9 and J is TRBJ1-1; 9 positions match TRBD1. The CDR3 is 16 amino acids. V lost 3 bases, J lost 4 bases, and 9 bases stayed unmatched. From germline, CDR1 is SEHNR and CDR2 FQNEAQ (reference sequence). As DNA, the CDR3 is TGTGCCAGCAGCTTGGACAGGGGTATAAGGAGCACTGAAGCTTTCTTT. Translating it yields CASSLDRGIRSTEAFF.

V and J are TRBV2 and TRBJ2-7; 8 bases match TRBD1. V shed 4 bases and J 2 bases; nucleotides not matched to a gene: 10. The germline CDR1 and CDR2 sequences are SNHLY and FYNNEI. This CDR3 has 16 amino acids. The CDR3 bases are TGTGCCAGCAGTGTGCCAGAGGACAGGGAGGCCTACGAGCAGTACTTC. It yields the protein CASSVPEDREAYEQYF.

The chain has TRBV19 and TRBJ2-3, with TRBD2 matching over 7 bases. The germline V gene encodes CDR1 LNHDA and CDR2 SQIVND (reference sequence). The CDR3 length is 16 residues. After removal of 7 bases from V and 4 bases from J, the junction contained 14 bases not matched to a gene. The CDR3 region has the DNA TGTGCCAGTAAGTCCAGGCGGCCTAGCGGCGCAGATACGCAGTATTTT. It translates to CASKSRRPSGADTQYF.

The J gene is TRBJ1-4, the V gene TRBV27, with D hard to call. V was clipped by 7 bases and J by 5 bases, with 14 bases between them. Germline V CDR1 and CDR2: MNHEY, SMNVEV (reference sequence). CDR3 length equals 14 residues. The CDR3 bases are TGTGCCAGCAAGATAGGACGGCGGAATGAAAAACTGTTTTTT. Protein: CASKIGRRNEKLFF.

The DNA for the CDR3 is TGTGCCAGCAGCCCGGGCCCCACGGACAGCCCCATCTATGGCTACACCTTC. Translating gives CASSPGPTDSPIYGYTF. This chain links TRBV7-2 with TRBJ1-2; perhaps TRBD1 as D (6 bases). Germline values: CDR1 SGHTA, CDR2 FQGNSA. V lost 5 bases and J 4 bases, leaving 23 bases between the germline ends. CDR3 length: 17 amino acids.

The rearrangement joins TRBV5-4 to TRBJ2-7; 9 positions match TRBD1. This CDR3 spans 15 amino acids. Germline loops: CDR1 SGHNT, CDR2 YYREEE (reference sequence). V shed 1 base, J shed 2 bases, and the junction held 4 bases outside the gene matches. CDR3 coding DNA: TGTGCCAGCAGCTTGCCCGGGACAGGGACCTACGAGCAGTACTTC. This sequence encodes CASSLPGTGTYEQYF. The complete variable domain, with remaining parts taken from reference TRBV5-4 and TRBJ2-7, reads ETGVTQSPTHLIKTRGQQVTLRCSSQSGHNTVSWYQQALGQGPQFIFQYYREEENGRGNFPPRFSGLQFPNYSSELNVNALELDDSALYLCASSLPGTGTYEQYFGPGTRLTVT.

This clone has only one observation. V gene TRBV7-9 combines with J gene TRBJ2-1, with D uncertain. Germline V gene lookup returns CDR1 SEHNR and CDR2 FQNEAQ (reference sequence). V lost 5 bases to trimming and J lost 7 bases, with 15 bases between them. The length of the CDR3 is 14 residues. CDR3 sequence reads: CASSTSEALNEQFF. As DNA, the CDR3 is TGTGCCAGCAGCACCTCAGAGGCTCTGAATGAGCAGTTCTTC.